This entry is about one T cell receptor (beta chain). CDR1 and CDR2 from the germline V gene are SEHNR and FQNEAQ (reference sequence). V gave up 8 bases and J gave up 7 bases; unmatched junction bases: 7. This CDR3 is built from 14 residues. The data were obtained in a study of blood T cell repertoires in COVID-19. How the authors handled the data: Estimation of nucleated cell counts was performed using reference gene primer amplification. Libraries were prepared by immunoSEQ multiplex PCR; TCRdb keeps only in-frame clonotypes and omits some of them. From that table come the V and J calls and clone size; the DNA was used to work out D and trimming. The sample lists around 400,000 clones, 70% to 90% occurring once.

The clonotype comes from a middle-aged man with acute or convalescent COVID-19. The rearrangement links TRBV7-9 to TRBJ1-6; TRBD1 aligns across 8 bases. The specimen was peripheral blood. CDR3 protein: CASYPTGANSPLHF. In DNA, the CDR3 is TGTGCCAGCTATCCGACAGGGGCAAATTCACCCCTCCACTTT.